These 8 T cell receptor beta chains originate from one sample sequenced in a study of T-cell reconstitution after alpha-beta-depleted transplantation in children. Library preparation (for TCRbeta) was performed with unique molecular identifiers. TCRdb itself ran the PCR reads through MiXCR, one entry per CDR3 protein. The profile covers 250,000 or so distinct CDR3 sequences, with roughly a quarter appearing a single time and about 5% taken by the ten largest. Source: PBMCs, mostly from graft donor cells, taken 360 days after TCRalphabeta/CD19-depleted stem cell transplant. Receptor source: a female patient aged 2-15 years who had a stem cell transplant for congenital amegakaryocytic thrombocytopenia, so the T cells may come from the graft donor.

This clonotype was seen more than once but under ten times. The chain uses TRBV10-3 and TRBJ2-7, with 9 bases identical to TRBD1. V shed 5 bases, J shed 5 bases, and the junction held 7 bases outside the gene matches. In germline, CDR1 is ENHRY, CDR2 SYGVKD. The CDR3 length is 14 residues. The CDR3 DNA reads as TGTGCCATCAGTACCGGGACAGGGTACCACGAGCAGTACTTC. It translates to CAISTGTGYHEQYF.

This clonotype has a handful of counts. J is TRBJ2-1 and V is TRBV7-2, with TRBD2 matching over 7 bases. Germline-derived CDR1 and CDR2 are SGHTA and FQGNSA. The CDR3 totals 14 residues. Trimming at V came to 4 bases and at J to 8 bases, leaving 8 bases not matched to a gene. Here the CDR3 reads CASSSRSGVDEQFF. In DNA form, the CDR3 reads TGTGCCAGCAGCTCCCGGAGCGGGGTTGATGAGCAGTTCTTC.

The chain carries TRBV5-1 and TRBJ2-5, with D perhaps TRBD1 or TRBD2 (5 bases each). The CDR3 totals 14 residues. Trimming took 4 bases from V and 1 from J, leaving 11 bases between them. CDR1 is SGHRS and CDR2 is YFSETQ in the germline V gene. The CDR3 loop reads CASSLGAGQETQYF. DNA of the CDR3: TGCGCCAGCAGCCTCGGGGCAGGCCAAGAGACCCAGTACTTC.

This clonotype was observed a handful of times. CDR3 DNA sequence: TGTGCCAGCAGACCCGGGACGGAGAATGAAAAACTGTTTTTT. Amino acid sequence: CASRPGTENEKLFF. This chain joins TRBV12-3 or TRBV12-4 and TRBJ1-4; tentative D call: TRBD1 (5 bases). Trimming pared 6 bases from V and 5 bases from J, leaving 13 bases between. This CDR3 contains 14 residues.

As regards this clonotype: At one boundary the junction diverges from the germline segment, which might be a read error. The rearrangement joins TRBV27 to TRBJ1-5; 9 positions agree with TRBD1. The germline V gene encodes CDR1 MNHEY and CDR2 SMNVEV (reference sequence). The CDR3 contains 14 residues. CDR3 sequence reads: CTSSPGTGPQPQHF. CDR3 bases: TGCACCAGCAGCCCAGGGACAGGGCCTCAGCCCCAGCATTTT.

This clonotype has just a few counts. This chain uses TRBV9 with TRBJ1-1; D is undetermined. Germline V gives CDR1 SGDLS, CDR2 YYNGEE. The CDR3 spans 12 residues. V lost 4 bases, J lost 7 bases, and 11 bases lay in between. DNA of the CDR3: TGTGCCAGCAGCACCCTAACGGGTGAAGCTTTCTTT. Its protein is CASSTLTGEAFF.

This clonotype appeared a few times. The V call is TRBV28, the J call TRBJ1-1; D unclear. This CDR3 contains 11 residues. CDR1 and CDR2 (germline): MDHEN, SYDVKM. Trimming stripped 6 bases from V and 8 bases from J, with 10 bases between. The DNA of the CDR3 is TGTGCCAGCAGAACGGACCACGAAGCTTTCTTT. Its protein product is CASRTDHEAFF.

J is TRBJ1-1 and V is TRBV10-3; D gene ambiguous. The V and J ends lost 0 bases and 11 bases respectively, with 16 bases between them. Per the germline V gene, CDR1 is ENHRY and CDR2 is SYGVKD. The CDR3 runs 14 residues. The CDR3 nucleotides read TGTGCCATCAGTGAGTCGAATAATGTCGCCGGGGCTTTCTTT. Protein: CAISESNNVAGAFF.